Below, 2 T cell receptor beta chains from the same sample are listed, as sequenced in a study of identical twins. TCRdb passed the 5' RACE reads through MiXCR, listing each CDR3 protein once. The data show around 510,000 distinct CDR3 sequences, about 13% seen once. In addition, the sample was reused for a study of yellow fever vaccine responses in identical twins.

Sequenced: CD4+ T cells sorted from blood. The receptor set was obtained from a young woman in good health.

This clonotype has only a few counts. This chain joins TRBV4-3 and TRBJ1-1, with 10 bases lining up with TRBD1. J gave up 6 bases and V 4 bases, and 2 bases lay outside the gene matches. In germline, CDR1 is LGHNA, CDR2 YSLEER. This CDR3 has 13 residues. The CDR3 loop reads CASSRDRGSEAFF. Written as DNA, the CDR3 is TGCGCCAGCAGCCGGGACAGGGGTTCTGAAGCTTTCTTT.

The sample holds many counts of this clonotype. The CDR3 region is CAISEAGAETQYF. The CDR3 DNA reads as TGTGCCATCAGTGAGGCAGGGGCAGAGACCCAGTACTTC. This chain joins TRBV10-3 and TRBJ2-5; possible D gene TRBD1, 6 bases. The germline V and J ends were trimmed by 2 bases and 4 bases, with 8 bases remaining between them. This CDR3 is 13 amino acids long. The V gene's germline CDR1 is ENHRY and CDR2 SYGVKD.